These 3 T cell receptor beta chains were all obtained from the same sample, sequenced in a study of ipilimumab plus nivolumab after autologous stem cell transplantation. The protocol was immunoSEQ multiplex PCR, while the TCRdb copy is restricted to in-frame clones and leaves out a portion. The table records 15,000 or so clones, roughly four fifths of them present only once. The specimen comprised PBMCs, sampled in a trial of ipilimumab plus nivolumab as post-transplant consolidation. Source of these receptors: a male donor with diffuse large B-cell lymphoma.

This clone was seen a handful of times. The genes are TRBV6-5 and TRBJ2-2, with D perhaps TRBD1 (6 bases). Trimming took 8 bases from V and 3 from J, leaving 13 bases between them. Per the germline V gene, CDR1 is MNHEY and CDR2 is SVGAGI. CDR3 length: 14 residues. CDR3 sequence reads: CASGTGYDTGELFF. For the CDR3, the DNA is TGTGCCAGCGGAACAGGGTATGACACCGGGGAGCTGTTTTTT.

The chain uses TRBV19 and TRBJ2-2, with D possibly TRBD1 on 5 matching bases. V lost 7 bases to trimming and J lost 8 bases, with 17 bases between them. Looked up from germline, CDR1 is LNHDA and CDR2 is SQIVND (reference sequence). The CDR3 covers 14 residues. CDR3 amino acids: CASTRLGVDGELFF. The CDR3 coding sequence is TGTGCCAGTACCCGGCTAGGGGTCGATGGGGAGCTGTTTTTT.

By sample fraction, this clone is medium-sized. V usage is TRBV5-4 and J usage is TRBJ2-1, with 7 positions matching TRBD2. Germline CDR1 SGHNT, CDR2 YYREEE (reference sequence). The CDR3 runs 15 residues. V dropped 4 bases and J dropped 3; count of bases not matched to a gene: 7. The CDR3 sequence: CASSPGTTDYNEQFF. CDR3 coding DNA: TGTGCCAGCAGCCCCGGGACTACAGACTACAATGAGCAGTTCTTC.